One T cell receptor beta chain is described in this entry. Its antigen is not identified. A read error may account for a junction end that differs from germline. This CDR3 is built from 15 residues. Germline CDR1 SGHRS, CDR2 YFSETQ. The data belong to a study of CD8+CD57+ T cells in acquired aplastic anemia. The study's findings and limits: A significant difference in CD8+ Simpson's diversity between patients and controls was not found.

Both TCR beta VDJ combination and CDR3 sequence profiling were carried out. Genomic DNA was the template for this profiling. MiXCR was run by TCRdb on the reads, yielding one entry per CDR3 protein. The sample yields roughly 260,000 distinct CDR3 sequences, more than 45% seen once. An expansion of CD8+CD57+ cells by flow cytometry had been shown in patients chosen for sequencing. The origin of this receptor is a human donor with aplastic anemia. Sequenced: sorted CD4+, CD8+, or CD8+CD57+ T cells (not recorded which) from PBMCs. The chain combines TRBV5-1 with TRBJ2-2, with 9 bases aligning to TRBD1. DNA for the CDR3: TGTGCCAGCAGCTTGGCCGGGACAGGGCCCGGGGAGCTGTTTTTT. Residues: CASSLAGTGPGELFF.